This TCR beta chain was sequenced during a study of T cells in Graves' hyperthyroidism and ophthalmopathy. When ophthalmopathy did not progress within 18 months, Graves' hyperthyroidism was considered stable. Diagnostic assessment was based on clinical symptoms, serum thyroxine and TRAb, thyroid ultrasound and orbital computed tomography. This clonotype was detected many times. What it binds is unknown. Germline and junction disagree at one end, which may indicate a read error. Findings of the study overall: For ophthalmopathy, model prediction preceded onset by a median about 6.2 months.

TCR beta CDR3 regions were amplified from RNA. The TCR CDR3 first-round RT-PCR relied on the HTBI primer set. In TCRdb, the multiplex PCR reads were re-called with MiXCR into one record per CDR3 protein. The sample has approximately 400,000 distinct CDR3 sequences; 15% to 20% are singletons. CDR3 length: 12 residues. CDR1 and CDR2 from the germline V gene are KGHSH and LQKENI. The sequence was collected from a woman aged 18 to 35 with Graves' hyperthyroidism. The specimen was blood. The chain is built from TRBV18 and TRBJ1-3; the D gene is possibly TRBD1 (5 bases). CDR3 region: CASSPRGGVTDF. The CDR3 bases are TGTGCCAGCTCACCACGGGGCGGGGTAACGGATTTT.